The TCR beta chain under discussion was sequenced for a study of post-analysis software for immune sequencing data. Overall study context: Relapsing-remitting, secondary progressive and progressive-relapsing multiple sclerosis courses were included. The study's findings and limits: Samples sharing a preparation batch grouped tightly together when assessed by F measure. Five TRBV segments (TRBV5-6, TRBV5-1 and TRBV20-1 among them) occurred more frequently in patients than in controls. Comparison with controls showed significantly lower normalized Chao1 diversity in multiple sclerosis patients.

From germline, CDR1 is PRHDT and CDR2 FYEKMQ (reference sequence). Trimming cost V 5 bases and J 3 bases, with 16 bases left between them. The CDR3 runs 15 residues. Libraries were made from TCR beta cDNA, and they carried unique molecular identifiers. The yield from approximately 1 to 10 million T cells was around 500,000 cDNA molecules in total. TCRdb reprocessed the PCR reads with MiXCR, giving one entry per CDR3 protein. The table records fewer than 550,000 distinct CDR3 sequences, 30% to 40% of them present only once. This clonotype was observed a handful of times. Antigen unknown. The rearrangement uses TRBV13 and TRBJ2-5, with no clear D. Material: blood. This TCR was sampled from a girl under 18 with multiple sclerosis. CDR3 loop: CASSLPGSSEETQYF. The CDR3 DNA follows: TGTGCCAGCAGCCTGCCGGGTAGCTCCGAAGAGACCCAGTACTTC.